The clone carrying this TCR beta chain was seen a handful of times. The antigen remains undetermined. The data originate from a study of T cell repertoires in cytomegalovirus infection. Study-wide findings and caveats: Identification of carriers of CMV plus the relevant HLA was performed using cumulative public TCR beta family frequency.

TCRdb re-derived calls from the reads in MiXCR, one entry per CDR3 protein. Altogether roughly 150,000 distinct CDR3 sequences are present, over 25% being singletons, with the ten largest covering around half. The source was CD8+ T cells from cultured PBMCs, collected from culture after CMV antigen stimulation. This TCR was sampled from a human donor in good health (CMV status not recorded). Some clones in this sample may be carry-over from other donors' samples.

CDR3 nucleotide sequence: TGTGCCAGCAGTTACTCTCAGGGGGCATCCACAGATACGCAGTATTTT. It yields the protein CASSYSQGASTDTQYF. The chain carries TRBV6-2 or TRBV6-3 and TRBJ2-3, with 8 bases matching TRBD1. With 0 bases clipped from V and 2 bases from J, the junction kept 4 bases outside the gene matches. The CDR3 has 16 residues. Germline lookup yields CDR1 MNHEY and CDR2 SVGEGT.